What follows describes a single T cell receptor (beta chain). Its antigen is undetermined. There are 14 residues in the CDR3. The germline V gene has CDR1 SGHRS and CDR2 YFSETQ. V was trimmed by 1 base and J by 0 bases, leaving 7 bases between them. Data came from immunoSEQ multiplex PCR; TCRdb stores just in-frame clones and leaves some out. Of 240,000 or so clones listed, over 75% are singletons. The record originates from a study of Ad26.COV2.S vaccination and SARS-CoV-2 variants. About the study: By the intramuscular route, Ad26.COV2.S was given once, or twice 56 days apart.

Notes on the study in general: Substantial post-vaccination breadth of spike-specific CD8+ and CD4+ T cell responses was reported. For non-spike TCRs, breadth in vaccine recipients resembled that in placebo recipients.

The treatment was: some 20 received Ad26.COV2.S at low or high dose, single or two shots; 5 received placebo; per-sample allocation not given. The samples were gathered on day 63 after the first injection of vaccine or placebo. This TCR was recovered from a person aged 18-60 years who received the Ad26.COV2.S COVID-19 vaccine or a placebo. The starting material was peripheral blood, obtained in a trial of Ad26.COV2.S vaccine versus placebo. This chain joins TRBV5-1 and TRBJ2-5, with D possibly being TRBD2 (5 bases). The CDR3: CASSLSGNQETQYF. Here the CDR3 DNA reads TGCGCCAGCAGCTTGTCGGGGAACCAAGAGACCCAGTACTTC.